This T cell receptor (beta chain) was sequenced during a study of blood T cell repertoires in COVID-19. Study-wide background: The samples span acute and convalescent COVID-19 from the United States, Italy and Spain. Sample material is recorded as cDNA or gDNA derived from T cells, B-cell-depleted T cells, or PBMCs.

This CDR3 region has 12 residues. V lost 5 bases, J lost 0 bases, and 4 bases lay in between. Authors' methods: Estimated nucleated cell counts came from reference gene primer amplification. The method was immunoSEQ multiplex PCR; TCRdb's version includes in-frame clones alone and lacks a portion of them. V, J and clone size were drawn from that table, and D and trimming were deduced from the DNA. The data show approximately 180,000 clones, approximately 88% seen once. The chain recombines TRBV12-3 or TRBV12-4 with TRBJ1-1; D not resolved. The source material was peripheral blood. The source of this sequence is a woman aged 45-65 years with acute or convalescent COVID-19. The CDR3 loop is CASSEMNTEAFF. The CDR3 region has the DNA TGTGCCAGCAGTGAGATGAACACTGAAGCTTTCTTT.